This TCR beta chain was sequenced for a study of lymphopenia after photon versus proton radiotherapy (dated by TCRdb to about 2019). For context, the study as a whole: Photon and proton radiation therapy were compared by the study for their immunological effects in patients with gastrointestinal tumors who developed high-grade lymphopenia. The goal of the study was to describe how the two radiation modalities differ in their effects on the immune system. A cohort of some 19 patients with gastrointestinal tumors who received either photon or proton therapy and subsequently developed lymphopenia was included. On the study overall, not on this receptor specifically: Across the cohort, a larger post-nadir drop in TCR diversity was inversely correlated with overall survival time among patients who died. During treatment, patients who received photon therapy lost naive T cells and TCR diversity and gained effector/memory populations, whereas patients who received proton therapy remained relatively stable. After the lymphocyte count nadir, oligoclonal expansion, especially of CD8+ Temra cells, was observed in photon-treated repertoires, and the drop in diversity was driven by this expansion. The survival association was assessed only in patients who died, and the authors presented better survival with proton therapy as a possibility rather than a demonstrated result.

As for this clone: The target of this receptor is not known. No base-level quality is on record; no much larger clone is a single base apart.

Receptor amplification or capture employed the immunoSEQ multiplex PCR assay. T cell repertoires were profiled by deep sequencing of rearranged TCR beta loci, alongside multiparametric flow cytometry. The table was pulled from immuneACCESS by TCRdb, which kept in-frame rearrangements only. Such tables lose some clones; where checked, under half of the loss comes from unresolved V genes, and the rest has no known cause. In this sample the table shows around 30,000 clones, 80% to 90% of which occur a single time. Jointly, the top ten make up roughly 50% of the sample. The CDR3 sequence holds 12 residues, the cysteine and phenylalanine included. The sequence is cut down to CDR3 DNA, 36 bases in frame from base 1. Trimming at the junction amounts to 5 bases on V and 7 bases on J, and the germline ends lie 12 bases apart. The germline V gene encodes CDR1 MDHEN and CDR2 SYDVKM.

The chain joins TRBV28 to TRBJ2-7, with TRBD1 as a weak D call on 6 bases. The sequencing here drew on peripheral blood, taken from a patient treated with proton-based radiotherapy. The TCR was taken from a woman in her fifties or sixties with cholangiocarcinoma. Some clones in this sample may be carry-over from other donors' samples. The CDR3 sequence is CASSTGLGEQYF. The nucleotide sequence is given as TGTGCCAGCAGTACAGGGTTAGGGGAGCAGTACTTC.